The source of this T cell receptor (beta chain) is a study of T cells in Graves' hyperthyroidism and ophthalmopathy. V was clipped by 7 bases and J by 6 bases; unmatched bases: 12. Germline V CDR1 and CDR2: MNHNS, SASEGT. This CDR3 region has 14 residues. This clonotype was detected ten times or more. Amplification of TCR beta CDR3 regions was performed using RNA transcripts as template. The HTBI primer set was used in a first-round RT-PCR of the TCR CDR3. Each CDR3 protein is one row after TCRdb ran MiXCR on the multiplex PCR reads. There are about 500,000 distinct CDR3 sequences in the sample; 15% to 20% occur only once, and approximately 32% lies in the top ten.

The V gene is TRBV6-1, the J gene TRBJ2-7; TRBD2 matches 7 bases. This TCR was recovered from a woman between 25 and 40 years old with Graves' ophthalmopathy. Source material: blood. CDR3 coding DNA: TGTGCCAGCAAATACGGCGGGAGTTTGGGCGAGCAGTACTTC. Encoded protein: CASKYGGSLGEQYF.